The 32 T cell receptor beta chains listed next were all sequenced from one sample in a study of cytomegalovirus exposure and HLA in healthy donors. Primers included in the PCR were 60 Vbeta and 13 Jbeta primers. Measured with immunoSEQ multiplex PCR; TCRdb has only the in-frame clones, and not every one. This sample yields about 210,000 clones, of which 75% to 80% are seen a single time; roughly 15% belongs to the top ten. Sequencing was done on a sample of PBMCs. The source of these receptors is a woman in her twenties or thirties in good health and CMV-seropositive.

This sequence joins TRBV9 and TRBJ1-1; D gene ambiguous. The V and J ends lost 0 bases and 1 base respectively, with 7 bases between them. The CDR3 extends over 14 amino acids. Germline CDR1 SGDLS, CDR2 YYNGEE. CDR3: CASSVDFRNTEAFF. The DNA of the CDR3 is TGTGCCAGCAGCGTAGATTTCAGGAACACTGAAGCTTTCTTT.

CDR3 protein: CASSHTTNTEAFF. The CDR3, as DNA: TGTGCCAGCAGTCACACAACGAACACTGAAGCTTTCTTT. The chain uses TRBV28 and TRBJ1-1; no firm D call. This CDR3 has 13 amino acids. Germline V gene sequence: CDR1 MDHEN, CDR2 SYDVKM. The ends were cut back, 5 bases at V and 1 base at J, with 8 bases in the middle.

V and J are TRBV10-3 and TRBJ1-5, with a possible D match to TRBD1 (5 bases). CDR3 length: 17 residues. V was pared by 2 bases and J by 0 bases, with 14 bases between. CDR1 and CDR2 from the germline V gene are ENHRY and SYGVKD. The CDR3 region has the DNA TGTGCCATCAGTGAGCCCAACCAGGGATCTAGCAATCAGCCCCAGCATTTT. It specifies CAISEPNQGSSNQPQHF.

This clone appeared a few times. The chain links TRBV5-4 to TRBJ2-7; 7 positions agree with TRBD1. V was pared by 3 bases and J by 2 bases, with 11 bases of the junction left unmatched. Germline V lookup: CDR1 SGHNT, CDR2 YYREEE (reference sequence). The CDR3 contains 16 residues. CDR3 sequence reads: CASSSNTGTDPYEQYF. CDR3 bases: TGTGCCAGCAGCTCCAATACCGGGACAGATCCCTACGAGCAGTACTTC.

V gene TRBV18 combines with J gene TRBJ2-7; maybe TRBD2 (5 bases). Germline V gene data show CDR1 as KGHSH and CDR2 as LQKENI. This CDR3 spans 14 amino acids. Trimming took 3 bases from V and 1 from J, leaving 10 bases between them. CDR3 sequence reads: CASSPEGRSYEQYF. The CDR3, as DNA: TGTGCCAGCTCACCCGAGGGTAGGTCCTACGAGCAGTACTTC.

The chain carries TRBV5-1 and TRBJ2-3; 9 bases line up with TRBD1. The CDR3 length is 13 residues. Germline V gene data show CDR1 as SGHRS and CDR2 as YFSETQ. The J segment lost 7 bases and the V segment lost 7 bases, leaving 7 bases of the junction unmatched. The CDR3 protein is CASGDRVTNTQYF. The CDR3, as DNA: TGCGCCAGCGGGGACAGGGTCACGAATACGCAGTATTTT.

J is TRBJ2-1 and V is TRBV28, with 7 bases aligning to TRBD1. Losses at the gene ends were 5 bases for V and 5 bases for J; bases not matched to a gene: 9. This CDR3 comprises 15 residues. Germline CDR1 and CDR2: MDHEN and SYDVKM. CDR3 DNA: TGTGCCAGCAGTCTGTTGTGGGACAGTGACAATGAGCAGTTCTTC. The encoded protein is CASSLLWDSDNEQFF.

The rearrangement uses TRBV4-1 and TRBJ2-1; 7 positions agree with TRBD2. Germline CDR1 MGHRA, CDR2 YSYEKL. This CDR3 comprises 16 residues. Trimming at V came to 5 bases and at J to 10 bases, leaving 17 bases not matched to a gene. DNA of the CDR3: TGCGCCAGCAGCACTCCCCGGGAGGTCCCCTCGGAGGAGCAGTTCTTC. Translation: CASSTPREVPSEEQFF.

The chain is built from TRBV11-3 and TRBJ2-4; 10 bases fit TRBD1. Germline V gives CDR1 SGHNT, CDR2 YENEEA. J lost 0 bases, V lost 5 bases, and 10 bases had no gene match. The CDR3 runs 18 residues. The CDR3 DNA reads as TGTGCCAGCAGCCCCCGGGACAGGGGTCCCCTAGCCAAAAACATTCAGTACTTC. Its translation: CASSPRDRGPLAKNIQYF.

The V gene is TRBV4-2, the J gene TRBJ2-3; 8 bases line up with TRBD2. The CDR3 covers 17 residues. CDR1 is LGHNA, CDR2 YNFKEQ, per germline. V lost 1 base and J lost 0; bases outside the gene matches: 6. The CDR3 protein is CASSQVLAGPSTDTQYF. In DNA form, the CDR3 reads TGTGCCAGCAGCCAAGTTTTAGCGGGACCCAGCACAGATACGCAGTATTTT.

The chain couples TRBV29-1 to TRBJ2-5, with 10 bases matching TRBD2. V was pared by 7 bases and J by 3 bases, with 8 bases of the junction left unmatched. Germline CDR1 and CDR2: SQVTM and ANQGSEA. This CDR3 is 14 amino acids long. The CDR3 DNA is TGCAGCGCGGGGGGGCTAGCGGGGGAAGAGACCCAGTACTTC. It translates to CSAGGLAGEETQYF.

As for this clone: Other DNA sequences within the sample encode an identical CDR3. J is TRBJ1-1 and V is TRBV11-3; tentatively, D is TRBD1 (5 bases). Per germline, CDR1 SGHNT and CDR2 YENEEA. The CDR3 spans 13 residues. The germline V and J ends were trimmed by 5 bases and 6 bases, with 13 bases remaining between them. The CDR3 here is CASSLQESAEAFF. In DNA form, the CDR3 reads TGTGCCAGCAGCCTACAGGAAAGTGCTGAAGCTTTCTTT.

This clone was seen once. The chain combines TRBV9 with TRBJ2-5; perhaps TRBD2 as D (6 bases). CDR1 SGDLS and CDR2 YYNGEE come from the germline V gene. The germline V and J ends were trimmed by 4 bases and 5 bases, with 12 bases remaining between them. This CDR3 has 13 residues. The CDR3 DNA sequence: TGTGCCAGCAGCTTCCGTGGGGGGGAGACCCAGTACTTC. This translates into CASSFRGGETQYF.

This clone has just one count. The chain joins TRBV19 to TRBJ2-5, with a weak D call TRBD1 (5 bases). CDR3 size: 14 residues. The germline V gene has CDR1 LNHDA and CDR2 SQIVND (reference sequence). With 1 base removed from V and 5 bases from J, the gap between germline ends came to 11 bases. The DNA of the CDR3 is TGTGCCAGTAGTATAGGCAGGGTGGAGGAGACCCAGTACTTC. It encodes CASSIGRVEETQYF.

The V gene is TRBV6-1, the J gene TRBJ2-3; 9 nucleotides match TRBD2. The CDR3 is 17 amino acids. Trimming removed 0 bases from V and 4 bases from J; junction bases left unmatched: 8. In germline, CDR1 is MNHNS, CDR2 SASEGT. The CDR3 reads CASSEASVAGGADTQYF. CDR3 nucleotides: TGTGCCAGCAGTGAAGCATCGGTTGCGGGGGGGGCAGATACGCAGTATTTT.

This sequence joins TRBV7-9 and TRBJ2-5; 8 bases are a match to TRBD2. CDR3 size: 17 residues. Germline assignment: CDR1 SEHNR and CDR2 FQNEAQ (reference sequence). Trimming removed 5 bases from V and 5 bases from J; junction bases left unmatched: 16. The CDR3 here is CASSLRGGWTTGETQYF. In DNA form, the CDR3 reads TGTGCCAGCAGCCTCCGGGGGGGTTGGACTACGGGGGAGACCCAGTACTTC.

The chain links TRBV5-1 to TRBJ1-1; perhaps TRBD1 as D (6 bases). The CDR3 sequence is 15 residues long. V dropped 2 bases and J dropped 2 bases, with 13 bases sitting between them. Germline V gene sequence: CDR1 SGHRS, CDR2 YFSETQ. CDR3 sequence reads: CASSLIIQGNTEAFF. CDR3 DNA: TGCGCCAGCAGCTTAATTATACAGGGTAACACTGAAGCTTTCTTT.

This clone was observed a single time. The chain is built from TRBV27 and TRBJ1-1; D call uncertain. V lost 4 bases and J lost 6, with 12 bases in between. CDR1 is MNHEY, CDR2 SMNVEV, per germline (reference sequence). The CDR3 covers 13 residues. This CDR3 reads CASSSQPRAEAFF. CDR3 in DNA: TGTGCCAGCAGTTCCCAGCCGAGGGCTGAAGCTTTCTTT.

CDR3 nucleotide sequence: TGTGCCAGCAGCCGACCTCCGGGACTAGGCTACAATGAGCAGTTCTTC. It translates to CASSRPPGLGYNEQFF. This rearrangement joins TRBV7-2 to TRBJ2-1; 8 bases map to TRBD2. Looked up from germline, CDR1 is SGHTA and CDR2 is FQGNSA. The junction had 9 bases not matched to a gene; V was cut back by 5 bases and J by 3 bases. CDR3 length: 16 amino acids.

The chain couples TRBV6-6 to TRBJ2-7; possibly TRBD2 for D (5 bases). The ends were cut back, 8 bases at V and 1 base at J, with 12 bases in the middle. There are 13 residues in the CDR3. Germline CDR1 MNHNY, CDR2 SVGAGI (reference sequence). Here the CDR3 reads CASAPGVSYEQYF. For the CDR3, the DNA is TGTGCCAGCGCACCCGGGGTTTCCTACGAGCAGTACTTC.

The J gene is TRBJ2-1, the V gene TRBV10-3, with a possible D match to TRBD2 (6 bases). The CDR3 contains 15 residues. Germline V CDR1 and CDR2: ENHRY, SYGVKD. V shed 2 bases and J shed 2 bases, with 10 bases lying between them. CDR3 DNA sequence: TGTGCCATCAGTGAGCTGGTAGCGGCCTACAATGAGCAGTTCTTC. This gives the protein CAISELVAAYNEQFF.

The CDR3 here is CATSRDVGQGAREQYF. The CDR3 DNA sequence: TGTGCCACCAGCAGAGATGTCGGACAGGGGGCTCGTGAGCAGTACTTC. This chain links TRBV15 with TRBJ2-7; TRBD1 agrees at 11 bases. The CDR3 spans 16 residues. J was trimmed by 7 bases and V by 0 bases; bases with no gene match: 8. Germline lookup yields CDR1 LNHNV and CDR2 YYDKDF (reference sequence).

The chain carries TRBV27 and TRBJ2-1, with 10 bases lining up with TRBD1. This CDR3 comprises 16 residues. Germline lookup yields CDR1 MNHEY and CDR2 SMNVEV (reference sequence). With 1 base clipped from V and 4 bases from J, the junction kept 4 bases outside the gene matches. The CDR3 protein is CASSLWDRGKYNEQFF. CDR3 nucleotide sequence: TGTGCCAGCAGTTTATGGGACAGGGGTAAATACAATGAGCAGTTCTTC.

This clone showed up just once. Here the CDR3 reads CASSRKRERAYEQYF. The CDR3 coding sequence is TGTGCCAGCAGCCGGAAGCGGGAGAGGGCCTACGAGCAGTACTTC. The chain is built from TRBV4-2 and TRBJ2-7; 8 nucleotides agree with TRBD2. CDR1 LGHNA and CDR2 YNFKEQ come from the germline V gene. Trimming removed 4 bases from V and 2 bases from J; junction bases left unmatched: 7. This CDR3 spans 15 amino acids.

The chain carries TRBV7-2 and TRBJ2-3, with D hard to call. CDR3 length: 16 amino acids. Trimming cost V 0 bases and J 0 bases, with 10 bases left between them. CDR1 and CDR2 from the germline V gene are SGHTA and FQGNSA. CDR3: CASSLASGASTDTQYF. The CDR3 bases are TGTGCCAGCAGCTTAGCGTCAGGTGCTAGCACAGATACGCAGTATTTT.

The CDR3 reads CAWSESLLYNEQFF. The CDR3, as DNA: TGTGCCTGGAGTGAGAGTCTGTTGTACAATGAGCAGTTCTTC. This sequence joins TRBV30 and TRBJ2-1; D unresolved. V lost 1 base, J lost 4 bases, and 11 bases lay in between. Germline V gives CDR1 GTSNPN, CDR2 SVGIG (reference sequence). The CDR3 covers 14 residues.

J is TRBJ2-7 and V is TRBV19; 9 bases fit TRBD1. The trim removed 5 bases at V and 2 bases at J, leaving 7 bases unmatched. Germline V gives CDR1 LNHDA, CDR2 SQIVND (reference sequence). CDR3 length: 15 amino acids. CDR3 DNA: TGTGCCAGTAGTTTGGGACAGGGTCGGACCTACGAGCAGTACTTC. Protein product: CASSLGQGRTYEQYF.

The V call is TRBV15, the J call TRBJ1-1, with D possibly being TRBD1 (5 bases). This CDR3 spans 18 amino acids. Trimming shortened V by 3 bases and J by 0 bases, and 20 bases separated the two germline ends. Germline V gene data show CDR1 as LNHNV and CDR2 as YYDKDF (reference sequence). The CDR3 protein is CATSSPTLPQGLNTEAFF. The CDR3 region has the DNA TGTGCCACCAGCAGCCCAACCCTCCCTCAGGGATTGAACACTGAAGCTTTCTTT.

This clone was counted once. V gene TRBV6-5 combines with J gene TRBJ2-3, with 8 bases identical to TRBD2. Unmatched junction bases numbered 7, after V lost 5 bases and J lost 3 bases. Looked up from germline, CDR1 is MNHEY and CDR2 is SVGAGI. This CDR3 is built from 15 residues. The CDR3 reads CASSITGGKTDTQYF. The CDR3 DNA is TGTGCCAGCAGTATTACGGGGGGGAAAACAGATACGCAGTATTTT.

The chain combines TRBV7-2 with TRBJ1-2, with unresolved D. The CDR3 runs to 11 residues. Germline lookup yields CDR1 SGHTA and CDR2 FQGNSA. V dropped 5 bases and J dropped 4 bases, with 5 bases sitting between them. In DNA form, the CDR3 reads TGTGCCAGCAGCCAGGCCTATGGCTACACCTTC. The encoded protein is CASSQAYGYTF.

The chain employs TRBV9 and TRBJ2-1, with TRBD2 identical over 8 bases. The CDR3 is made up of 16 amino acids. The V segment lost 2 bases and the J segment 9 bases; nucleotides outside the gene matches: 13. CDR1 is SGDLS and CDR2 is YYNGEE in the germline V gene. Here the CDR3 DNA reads TGTGCCAGCAGCGTGGACCTGACGGGGGGGCCAAGTGAGCAGTTCTTC. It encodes CASSVDLTGGPSEQFF.

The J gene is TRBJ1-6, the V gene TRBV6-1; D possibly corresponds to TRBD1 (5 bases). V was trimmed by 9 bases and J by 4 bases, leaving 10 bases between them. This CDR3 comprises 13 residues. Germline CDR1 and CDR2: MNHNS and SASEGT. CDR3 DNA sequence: TGTGCCAGTGACAGCCATTATAATTCACCCCTCCACTTT. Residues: CASDSHYNSPLHF.